A selection of T cell receptor beta chains follows, all from one sample in a study of blood T cell repertoires in COVID-19. The assay was immunoSEQ multiplex PCR, and TCRdb's table has in-frame clones only and misses some. The sample has under 200,000 clones; about 85% are singletons. The sequencing sample was made of PBMCs or T cells enriched from blood (not recorded which). These receptors were obtained from a woman between 40 and 55 years old with acute COVID-19. The CDR3 runs from the conserved cysteine through the conserved F or W. The D gene is left open where the match is weak. Clone sizes are given selectively: once, few, many, or a class where the clone is expanded.

>TRBJ2-3|TRBD2|.|TRBV5-4
TGTGCCAGCAGCTTGTGGGAGGGCCGAGCAGATACGCAGTATTTT
CASSLWEGRADTQYF
>TRBJ1-5|.|.|TRBV7-8
TGTGCCAGCAGCTTAGAGGACAACAATCAGCCCCAGCATTTT
CASSLEDNNQPQHF
>TRBJ1-2|.|.|TRBV2
TGTGCCAGCACTGACGCGAACTATGGCTACACCTTC
CASTDANYGYTF
>TRBJ1-5|.|.|TRBV18
TGTGCCAGCTCACCAGAGGTTGTCAATCAGCCCCAGCATTTT
CASSPEVVNQPQHF
>TRBJ1-6|.|.|TRBV27
TGTGCCAGCAGTTTATCTGGGCAGGATAATTCACCCCTCCACTTT
CASSLSGQDNSPLHF
>TRBJ2-1|TRBD2|.|TRBV2
TGTGCCAGCAGTGAAATAAAGGCTAGCGGGAGCCTCGGGGAGGATGAGCAGTTCTTC
CASSEIKASGSLGEDEQFF
>TRBJ2-7|.|.|TRBV6-4
TGTGCCAGCAGGCGACAGGACGCCGGCGAGCAGTACTTC
CASRRQDAGEQYF
>TRBJ1-1|.|.|TRBV18
TGTGCCAGCTCACCAAACGGGGTCAGCTTGAACACTGAAGCTTTCTTT
CASSPNGVSLNTEAFF
>TRBJ2-6|.|.|TRBV5-1
TGCGCCAGCAGCCAATCCCAGTTGGGGGCCAACGTCCTGACTTTC
CASSQSQLGANVLTF
>TRBJ1-1|TRBD1|.|TRBV27
TGTGCCAGCAGTTTATCGTCGACAGGGGGAAAGATGAACACTGAAGCTTTCTTT
CASSLSSTGGKMNTEAFF
>TRBJ2-3|.|.|TRBV25-1
TGTGCCAGCAGTGATACGACCGTGAGAGGGACAGATACGCAGTATTTT
CASSDTTVRGTDTQYF
>TRBJ2-1|TRBD2|.|TRBV3-1/TRBV3-2
TGTGCCAGCAGCCTGCCTAGCGGGAGTAGAGAGCAGTTCTTC
CASSLPSGSREQFF
>TRBJ2-6|.|once|TRBV9
TGTGCCAGCAGCTCTCTCCCGGGGGCCAACGTCCTGACTTTC
CASSSLPGANVLTF
>TRBJ2-1|.|.|TRBV2
TGTGCCAGCAGTGAAGGATTTGAGGACTTGTGGATAGGCAATGAGCAGTTCTTC
CASSEGFEDLWIGNEQFF
>TRBJ2-7|TRBD1|.|TRBV5-1
TGCGCCAGCAGCCCTCAGATACAGGGGGCTTCGCACGAGCAGTACTTC
CASSPQIQGASHEQYF
>TRBJ2-7|.|.|TRBV5-1
TGCGCCAGCAGCGCCCGGGACTCTTCCTACGAGCAGTACTTC
CASSARDSSYEQYF
>TRBJ2-3|.|once|TRBV6-5
TGTGCCAGCATTACAGAACGTTTCGGAGATACGCAGTATTTT
CASITERFGDTQYF
>TRBJ1-1|TRBD1|.|TRBV2
TGTGCCAGCGGGGGACAGGAGTTCACTGAAGCTTTCTTT
CASGGQEFTEAFF
>TRBJ1-1|TRBD1|.|TRBV25-1
TGTGCCAGCAGTGGAGGGGGCGGCACTGAAGCTTTCTTT
CASSGGGGTEAFF
>TRBJ1-1|.|once|TRBV4-1
TGCGCCAGCAGCCAAGCCGGGTTCGGTGTGAACACTGAAGCTTTCTTT
CASSQAGFGVNTEAFF
>TRBJ2-2|.|few|TRBV24-1
TGTGCCACCAGTGATGGAGGTCGGGCCGGGGAGCTGTTTTTT
CATSDGGRAGELFF
>TRBJ2-5|TRBD2|.|TRBV3-1/TRBV3-2
TGTGCCAGCAGCCAAGATGCCCGGGAGGCGGAGACCCAGTACTTC
CASSQDAREAETQYF
>TRBJ2-7|.|few|TRBV27
TGTGCCAGCAGTATTAAACAGGGTAACTACGAGCAGTACTTC
CASSIKQGNYEQYF
>TRBJ2-2|.|.|TRBV21-1
TGTGCCAGCAGCAAAGTCTGGGGTCGGGAGGGGACCGGGGAGCTGTTTTTT
CASSKVWGREGTGELFF
>TRBJ2-1|.|.|TRBV7-9
TGTGCCAGCAACATTATACCTAGCGCGTCCTACAATGAGCAGTTCTTC
CASNIIPSASYNEQFF
>TRBJ2-1|TRBD2|.|TRBV9
TGTGCCAGCAGCGTTGGGACTAGCGGGAGGTCGTACAATGAGCAGTTCTTC
CASSVGTSGRSYNEQFF
>TRBJ1-2|.|.|TRBV5-4
TGTGCCAGCAGCTTGGACAGGAACTATGGCTACACCTTC
CASSLDRNYGYTF
>TRBJ2-7|TRBD2|.|TRBV7-9
TGTGCCAGCAGCTTAAGCGGGACTAGCGGGAGCAGGGAGCAGTACTTC
CASSLSGTSGSREQYF
>TRBJ1-5|.|.|TRBV12-2
TGTGCAAGTCGCGAGACAGTCGTCCACAGTCAGCCCCAGCATTTT
CASRETVVHSQPQHF
>TRBJ2-3|TRBD2|.|TRBV7-8
TGTGCCAGCAGCCCGAGGACTAGCCCCGCCCCAGATACGCAGTATTTT
CASSPRTSPAPDTQYF
>TRBJ2-2|.|medium-sized|TRBV7-9
TGTGCCAGCAGACGCGCCGGGGAGCTGTTTTTT
CASRRAGELFF
>TRBJ2-1|TRBD2|.|TRBV6-5
TGTGCCAGCAGGCAACTAGCGGCCTCCTACAATGAGCAGTTCTTC
CASRQLAASYNEQFF
>TRBJ1-2|.|.|TRBV6-1
TGTGCCAGCAGTGATTCGGGGAAATATGGCTACACCTTC
CASSDSGKYGYTF
>TRBJ1-1|.|.|TRBV11-3
TGTGCCAGCAGCTTAGATTCTGGCGAAGCTTTCTTT
CASSLDSGEAFF
>TRBJ2-3|.|once|TRBV6-2/TRBV6-3
TGTGCCAGCAGCCCCCTAGGACACGCCACAGATACGCAGTATTTT
CASSPLGHATDTQYF
>TRBJ2-1|TRBD2|.|TRBV6-2/TRBV6-3
TGTGCCAGCAGCCCTCTGGGCGGGGGAGAGTACAATGAGCAGTTCTTC
CASSPLGGGEYNEQFF